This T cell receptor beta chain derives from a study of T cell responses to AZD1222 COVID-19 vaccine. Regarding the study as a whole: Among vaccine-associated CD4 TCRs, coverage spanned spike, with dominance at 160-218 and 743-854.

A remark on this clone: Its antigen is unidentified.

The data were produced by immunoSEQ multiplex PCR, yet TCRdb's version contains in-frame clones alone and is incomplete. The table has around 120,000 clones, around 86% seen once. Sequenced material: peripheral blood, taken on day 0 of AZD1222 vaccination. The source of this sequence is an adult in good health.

The CDR3 sequence is CASSPNRSRPQHF. The DNA for the CDR3 is TGTGCCAGCTCACCAAACAGGTCCCGGCCCCAGCATTTT. The gene calls are TRBV18 and TRBJ1-5, with a tentative D call TRBD1 (5 bases). The V and J ends lost 2 bases and 9 bases respectively, with 11 bases between them. Germline lookup yields CDR1 KGHSH and CDR2 LQKENI. This CDR3 is built from 13 residues.